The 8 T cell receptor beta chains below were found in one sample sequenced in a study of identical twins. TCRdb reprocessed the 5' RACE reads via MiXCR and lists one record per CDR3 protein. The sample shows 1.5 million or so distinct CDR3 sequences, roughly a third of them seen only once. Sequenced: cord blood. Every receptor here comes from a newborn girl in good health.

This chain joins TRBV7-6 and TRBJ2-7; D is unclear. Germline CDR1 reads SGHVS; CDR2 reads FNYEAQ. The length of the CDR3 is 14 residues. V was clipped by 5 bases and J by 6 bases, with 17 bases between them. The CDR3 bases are TGTGCCAGCAGCCCCACCGGTAGGGCTTCCGAGCAGTACTTC. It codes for CASSPTGRASEQYF.

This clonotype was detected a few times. DNA for the CDR3: TGTGCCAGCAGTCCGGACAGGGCTTATAGCAATCAGCCCCAGCATTTT. It codes for CASSPDRAYSNQPQHF. This chain links TRBV28 with TRBJ1-5, with 8 bases identical to TRBD1. The CDR3 contains 16 residues. V was clipped by 5 bases and J by 0 bases; unmatched bases: 6. CDR1 and CDR2 (germline): MDHEN, SYDVKM. The full variable domain, in which reference TRBV28 and TRBJ1-5 provide the parts outside the CDR3, is DVKVTQSSRYLVKRTGEKVFLECVQDMDHENMFWYRQDPGLGLRLIYFSYDVKMKEKGDIPEGYSVSREKKERFSLILESASTNQTSMYLCASSPDRAYSNQPQHFGDGTRLSIL.

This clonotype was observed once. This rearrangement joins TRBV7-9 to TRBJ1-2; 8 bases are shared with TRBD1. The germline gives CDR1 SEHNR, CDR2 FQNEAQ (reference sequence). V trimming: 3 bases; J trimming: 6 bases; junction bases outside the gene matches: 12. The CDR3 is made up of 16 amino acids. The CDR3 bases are TGTGCCAGCAGCTTGCCGGGACAGGTTTTTACGGATGGCTACACCTTC. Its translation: CASSLPGQVFTDGYTF.

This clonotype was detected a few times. DNA of the CDR3: TGCAGCCAAAAAGGACTAGTGTACGAGCAGTACTTC. It codes for CSQKGLVYEQYF. This chain uses TRBV20-1 with TRBJ2-7, with TRBD2 identical over 7 bases. The CDR3 runs to 12 residues. Germline CDR1 DFQATT, CDR2 SNEGSKA (reference sequence).

CDR3 in DNA: TGCGCCAGCAGTCAATCGCAGGGTGTCCTTAGCAATCAGCCCCAGCATTTT. Translated, it gives CASSQSQGVLSNQPQHF. This chain connects TRBV23-1 to TRBJ1-5; a weak D match, TRBD1 (5 bases). TRBV23-1 is annotated as an ORF whose role is uncertain. Between the trimmed V and J ends, which lost 0 bases and 0 bases, there was a span of 12 bases. The CDR3 runs 17 residues.

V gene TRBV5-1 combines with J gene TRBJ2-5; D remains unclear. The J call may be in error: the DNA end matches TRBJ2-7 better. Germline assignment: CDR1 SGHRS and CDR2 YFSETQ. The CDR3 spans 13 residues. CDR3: CASSLDNRYEQYF. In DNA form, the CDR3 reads TGCGCCAGCAGCTTGGACAACAGATACGAGCAGTACTTC.

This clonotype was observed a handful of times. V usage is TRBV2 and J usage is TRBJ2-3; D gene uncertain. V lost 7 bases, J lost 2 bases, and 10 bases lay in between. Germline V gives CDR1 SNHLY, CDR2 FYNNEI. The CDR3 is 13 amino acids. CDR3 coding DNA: TGTGCCAGCATCCCACACTCCACAGATACGCAGTATTTT. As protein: CASIPHSTDTQYF.

CDR3 bases: TGTGCCAGCAGTGAATATTGGGGGTATGGCTACACCTTC. It translates to CASSEYWGYGYTF. V gene TRBV25-1 combines with J gene TRBJ1-2; possible D gene TRBD1, 5 bases. CDR1 is MGHDK, CDR2 SYGVNS, per germline. Trimming removed 0 bases from V and 5 bases from J, with 7 bases in between. The CDR3 sequence is 13 residues long.